This TCR beta chain was recorded in a study of T cell repertoires in cytomegalovirus infection. The overall study: From public TCR beta signatures came an indication of both CMV infection and matching HLA type.

TCRdb itself ran the reads through MiXCR, one entry per CDR3 protein. Among approximately 500,000 distinct CDR3 sequences, about 11% were seen once, and the ten largest hold about a tenth. This clonotype was counted ten times or more. Its cognate antigen is unknown. CDR3 size: 15 residues. Per germline, CDR1 LGHNA and CDR2 YNFKEQ. J gave up 3 bases and V 0 bases, and 2 bases lay outside the gene matches. Study-level points and caveats: HLA-C-restricted CMV-specific TCR beta clonotypes were dominant in the ex vivo response. Individuals carrying CMV plus the relevant HLA were identified by cumulative frequency of public TCR beta families.

The chain couples TRBV4-2 to TRBJ2-1; 7 bases are a match to TRBD1. The source of this sequence is a human donor in good health (CMV status not recorded). Some clones in this sample may be carry-over from other donors' samples. The sequenced sample was PBMCs. CDR3 DNA sequence: TGTGCCAGCAGCCAAGATGGACAGGACTACAATGAGCAGTTCTTC. Amino acid sequence: CASSQDGQDYNEQFF.